A selection of T cell receptor beta chains follows, all from one sample in a study of cytomegalovirus exposure and HLA in healthy donors. Sequenced by immunoSEQ multiplex PCR; TCRdb stores in-frame clones only, minus some. The sample contains 200,000 to 250,000 clones, over 70% of which appear only once. Material: PBMCs. These receptors were obtained from a woman in her thirties in good health and CMV-seropositive. Both conserved end residues are part of each CDR3. The order of the fields is D gene, V gene, J gene, clone size, CDR3 DNA, CDR3 protein. The D gene is left open where the match is weak. Size values are once, few and many counts, or a class for expanded clones, and some rows have none.

>NA|TRBV28|TRBJ2-7|NA
TGTGCCAGCAGACCCGCTTACGACAGGCAGCTCTCCTACGAGCAGTACTTC
CASRPAYDRQLSYEQYF
>NA|TRBV12-5|TRBJ1-2|NA
TGTGCTAGTGGTTTGGACAGCATAGGGTATGGCTACACCTTC
CASGLDSIGYGYTF
>NA|TRBV30|TRBJ2-1|NA
TGTGCCTGGAGCCCTTCCCACAATGAGCAGTTCTTC
CAWSPSHNEQFF
>NA|TRBV28|TRBJ1-2|once
TGTGCCAGCAGATCTGCGCCCCTTGCGAGTGGCTACACCTTC
CASRSAPLASGYTF
>NA|TRBV14|TRBJ1-1|NA
TGTGCCAGCAGGCCAAGGGGGGGGCGGCGGGACACTGAAGCTTTCTTT
CASRPRGGRRDTEAFF
>NA|TRBV9|TRBJ2-3|once
TGTGCCAGCAGCTGGTCCGACCGGATCGGGGATACGCAGTATTTT
CASSWSDRIGDTQYF
>TRBD1|TRBV6-5|TRBJ1-3|few
TGTGCCAGCAGCTCTGGGGACAGCGGAAACACCATATATTTT
CASSSGDSGNTIYF
>NA|TRBV14|TRBJ2-3|once
TGTGCCAGCAGCCTGCGGACAGCCAGCACAGATACGCAGTATTTT
CASSLRTASTDTQYF
>TRBD2|TRBV30|TRBJ2-1|NA
TGTGCCTGGAGTTGGGGAAGCGGGACGAGCAATGAGCAGTTCTTC
CAWSWGSGTSNEQFF
>TRBD1|TRBV28|TRBJ2-6|few
TGTGCCAGCAGTTTAACCGACAGGGCTGGGGCCAACGTCCTGACTTTC
CASSLTDRAGANVLTF
>NA|TRBV11-3|TRBJ1-1|NA
TGTGCCAGCAGCTTAGAACGAGTAAACACTGAAGCTTTCTTT
CASSLERVNTEAFF
>NA|TRBV30|TRBJ1-1|NA
TGTGCCTGGAGTCTAAGGGGTTTGTTGGCTTTCTTT
CAWSLRGLLAFF
>NA|TRBV5-4|TRBJ2-7|medium-sized
TGTGCCAGCAGCTTGGGGCCGGCGCTCGAGCAGTACTTC
CASSLGPALEQYF
>NA|TRBV21-1|TRBJ2-1|once
TGTGCCAGCAGCAATGAAATGAGCGGGAGGTCTGATGGTGAGCAGTTCTTC
CASSNEMSGRSDGEQFF
>NA|TRBV27|TRBJ2-5|once
TGTGCCAGCAGTTTGTTCCAGATAAGGAGGGGGGAAGAGACCCAGTACTTC
CASSLFQIRRGEETQYF
>TRBD1|TRBV25-1|TRBJ1-2|NA
TGTGCCAGCAGCCCAGGGCGACAGGGGTATCGTTATGGCTACACCTTC
CASSPGRQGYRYGYTF
>TRBD2|TRBV10-2|TRBJ2-1|few
TGCGCCAGCATCTCTGGACTAGCGGGTTCCTACAATGAGCAGTTCTTC
CASISGLAGSYNEQFF
>TRBD1|TRBV19|TRBJ1-2|NA
TGTGCCAGTAGTATCCCAACAGGGGTGTTCTATGGCTACACCTTC
CASSIPTGVFYGYTF
>NA|TRBV29-1|TRBJ2-2|NA
TGCAGCGTGGTTCTACGGACTAAACCCTCGAACACCGGGGAGCTGTTTTTT
CSVVLRTKPSNTGELFF
>NA|TRBV27|TRBJ1-5|few
TGTGCCAGCAGCAACAGGGTCGGTCAGCCCCAGCATTTT
CASSNRVGQPQHF
>NA|TRBV25-1|TRBJ2-6|NA
TGTGCCAGCAGTACAAGTGGCTCTGGGGCCAACGTCCTGACTTTC
CASSTSGSGANVLTF
>NA|TRBV19|TRBJ1-1|once
TGTGCCAGTAGTCGGGAAGGCTATCACCCAAGGAACACTGAAGCTTTCTTT
CASSREGYHPRNTEAFF